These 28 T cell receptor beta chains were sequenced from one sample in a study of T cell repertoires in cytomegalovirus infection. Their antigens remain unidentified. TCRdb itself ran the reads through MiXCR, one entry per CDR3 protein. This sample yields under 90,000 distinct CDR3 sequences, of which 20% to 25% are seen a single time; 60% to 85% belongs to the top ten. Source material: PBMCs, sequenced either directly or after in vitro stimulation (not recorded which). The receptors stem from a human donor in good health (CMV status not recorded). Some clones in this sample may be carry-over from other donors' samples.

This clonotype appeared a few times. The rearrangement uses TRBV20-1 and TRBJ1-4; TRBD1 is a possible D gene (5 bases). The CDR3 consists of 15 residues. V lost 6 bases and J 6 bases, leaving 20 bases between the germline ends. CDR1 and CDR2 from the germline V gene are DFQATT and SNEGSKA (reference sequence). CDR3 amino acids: CSARTGAARHEKLFF. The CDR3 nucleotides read TGCAGTGCACGAACAGGCGCCGCACGACATGAAAAACTGTTTTTT.

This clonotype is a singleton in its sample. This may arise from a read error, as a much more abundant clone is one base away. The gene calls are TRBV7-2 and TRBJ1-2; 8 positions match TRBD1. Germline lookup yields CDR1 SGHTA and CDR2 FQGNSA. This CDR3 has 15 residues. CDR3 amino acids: CASSPGQGDGYGYNF. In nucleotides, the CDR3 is TGTGCCAGCAGCCCTGGACAGGGAGACGGCTATGGCTACAACTTC.

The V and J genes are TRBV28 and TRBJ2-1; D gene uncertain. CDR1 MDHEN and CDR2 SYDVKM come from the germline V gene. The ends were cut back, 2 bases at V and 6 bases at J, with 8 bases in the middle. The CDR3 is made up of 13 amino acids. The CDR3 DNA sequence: TGTGCCAGCAGTTTAGTCTTGGGCAATGAGCAGTTCTTC. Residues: CASSLVLGNEQFF.

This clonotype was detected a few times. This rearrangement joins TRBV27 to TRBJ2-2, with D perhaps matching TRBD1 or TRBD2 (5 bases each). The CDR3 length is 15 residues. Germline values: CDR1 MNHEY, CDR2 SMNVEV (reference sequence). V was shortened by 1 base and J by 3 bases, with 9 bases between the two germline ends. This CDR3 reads CASSLYGGYTGELFF. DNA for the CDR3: TGTGCCAGCAGTTTATATGGGGGATACACCGGGGAGCTGTTTTTT.

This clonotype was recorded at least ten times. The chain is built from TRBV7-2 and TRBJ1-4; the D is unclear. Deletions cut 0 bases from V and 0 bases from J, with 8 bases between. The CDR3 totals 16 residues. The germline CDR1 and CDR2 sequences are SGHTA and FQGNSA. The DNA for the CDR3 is TGTGCCAGCAGCTTAGCCTCTCGTACAACTAATGAAAAACTGTTTTTT. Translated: CASSLASRTTNEKLFF.

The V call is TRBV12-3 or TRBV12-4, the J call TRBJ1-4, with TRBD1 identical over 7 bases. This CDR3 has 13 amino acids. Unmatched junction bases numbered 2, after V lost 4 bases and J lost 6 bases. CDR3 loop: CASSSGTDEKLFF. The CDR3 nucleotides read TGTGCCAGCAGTTCCGGGACAGATGAAAAACTGTTTTTT.

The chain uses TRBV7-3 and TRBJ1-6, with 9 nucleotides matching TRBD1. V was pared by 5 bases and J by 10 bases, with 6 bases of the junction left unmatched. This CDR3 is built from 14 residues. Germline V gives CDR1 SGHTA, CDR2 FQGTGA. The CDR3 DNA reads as TGTGCCAGCAGCGCCGGACAGGGGAGCTCACCCCTCCACTTT. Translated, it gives CASSAGQGSSPLHF.

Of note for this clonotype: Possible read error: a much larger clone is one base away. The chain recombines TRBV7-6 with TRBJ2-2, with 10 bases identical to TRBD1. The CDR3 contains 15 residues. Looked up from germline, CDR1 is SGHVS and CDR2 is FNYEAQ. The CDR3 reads CAGRAGTGVTGELFF. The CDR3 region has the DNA TGTGCCGGCAGGGCCGGGACAGGGGTCACCGGGGAGCTGTTTTTT.

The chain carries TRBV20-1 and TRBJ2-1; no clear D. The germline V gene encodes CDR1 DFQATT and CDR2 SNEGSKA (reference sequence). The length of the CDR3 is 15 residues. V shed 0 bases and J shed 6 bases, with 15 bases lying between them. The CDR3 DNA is TGCAGTGCTAGAGATCGGGTCTTTAAAGGCAATGAGCAGTTCTTC. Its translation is CSARDRVFKGNEQFF.

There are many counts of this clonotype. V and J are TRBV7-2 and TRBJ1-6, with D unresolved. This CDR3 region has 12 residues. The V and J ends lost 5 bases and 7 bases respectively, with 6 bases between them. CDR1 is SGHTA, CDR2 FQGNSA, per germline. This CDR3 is CASSPNNSPLHF. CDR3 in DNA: TGTGCCAGCAGCCCGAACAATTCACCCCTCCACTTT.

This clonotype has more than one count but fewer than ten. This CDR3 reads CASSQSGHPQETQYF. CDR3 coding DNA: TGCGCCAGCAGTCAATCGGGACACCCACAAGAGACCCAGTACTTC. The gene calls are TRBV23-1 and TRBJ2-5; TRBD1 is a possible D gene (6 bases). TRBV23-1 belongs to the ORF category, with a function that is uncertain. The CDR3 consists of 15 residues. Trimming pared 0 bases from V and 2 bases from J, leaving 10 bases between.

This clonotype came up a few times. The CDR3 spells CASSYGQGHGYTF. The DNA of the CDR3 is TGTGCCAGCAGTTACGGACAGGGCCATGGCTACACCTTC. The chain is built from TRBV6-2 or TRBV6-3 and TRBJ1-2, with 8 nucleotides matching TRBD1. CDR3 length equals 13 residues. Germline loops: CDR1 MNHEY, CDR2 SVGEGT. J lost 6 bases, V lost 2 bases, and 2 bases had no gene match.

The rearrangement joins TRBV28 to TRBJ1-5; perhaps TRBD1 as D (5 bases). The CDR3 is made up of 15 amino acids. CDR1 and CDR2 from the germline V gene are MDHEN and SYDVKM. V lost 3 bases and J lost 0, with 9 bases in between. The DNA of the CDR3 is TGTGCCAGCAGTTTGGGGCTCTATAGCAATCAGCCCCAGCATTTT. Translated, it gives CASSLGLYSNQPQHF.

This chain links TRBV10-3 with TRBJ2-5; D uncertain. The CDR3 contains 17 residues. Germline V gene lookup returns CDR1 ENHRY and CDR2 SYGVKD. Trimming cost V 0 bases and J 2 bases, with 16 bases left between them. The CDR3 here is CAISESAGLVNQETQYF. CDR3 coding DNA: TGTGCCATCAGTGAGTCGGCAGGCCTAGTAAATCAAGAGACCCAGTACTTC.

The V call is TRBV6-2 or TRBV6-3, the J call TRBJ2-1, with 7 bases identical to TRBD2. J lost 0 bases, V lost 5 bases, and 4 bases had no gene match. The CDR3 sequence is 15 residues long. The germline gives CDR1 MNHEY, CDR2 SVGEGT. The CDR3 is CASSASGGSYNEQFF. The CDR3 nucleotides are TGTGCCAGCAGTGCTAGCGGAGGCTCCTACAATGAGCAGTTCTTC.

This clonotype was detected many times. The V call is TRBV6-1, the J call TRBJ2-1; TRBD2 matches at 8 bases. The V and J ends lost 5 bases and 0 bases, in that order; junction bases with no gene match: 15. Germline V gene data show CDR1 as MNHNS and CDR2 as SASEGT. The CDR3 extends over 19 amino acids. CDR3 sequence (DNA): TGTGCCAGCAGTTCGAACCCAGATACTAGCGGCCGCTCCTACAATGAGCAGTTCTTC. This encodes CASSSNPDTSGRSYNEQFF.

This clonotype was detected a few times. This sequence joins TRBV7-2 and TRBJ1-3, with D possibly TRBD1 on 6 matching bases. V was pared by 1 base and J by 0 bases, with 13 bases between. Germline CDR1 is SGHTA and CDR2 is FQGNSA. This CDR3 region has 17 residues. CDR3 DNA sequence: TGTGCCAGCAGCTTAGTGGCGGGGGCCGACTCTGGAAACACCATATATTTT. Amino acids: CASSLVAGADSGNTIYF.

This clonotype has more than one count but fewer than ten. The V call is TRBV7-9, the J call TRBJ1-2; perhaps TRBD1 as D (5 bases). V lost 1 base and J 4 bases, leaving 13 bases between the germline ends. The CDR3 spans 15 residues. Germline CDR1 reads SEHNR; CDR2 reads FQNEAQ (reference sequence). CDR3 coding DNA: TGTGCCAGCAGCTTAGAGGCCGGGACCTCCTATGGCTACACCTTC. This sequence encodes CASSLEAGTSYGYTF.

CDR3 in amino acids: CASSPRTGTEDTQYF. As DNA, the CDR3 is TGTGCCAGCAGCCCCCGGACAGGGACGGAGGATACGCAGTATTTT. The rearrangement links TRBV7-2 to TRBJ2-3; 8 bases line up with TRBD1. Germline V gene sequence: CDR1 SGHTA, CDR2 FQGNSA. V trimming: 5 bases; J trimming: 6 bases; junction bases outside the gene matches: 10. The CDR3 is 15 residues long.

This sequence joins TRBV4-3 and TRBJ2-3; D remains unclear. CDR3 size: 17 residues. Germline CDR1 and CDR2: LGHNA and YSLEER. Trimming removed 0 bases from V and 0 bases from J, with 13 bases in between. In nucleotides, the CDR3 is TGCGCCAGCAGCCAAGATTCGGGTCTATTAAGCACAGATACGCAGTATTTT. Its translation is CASSQDSGLLSTDTQYF.

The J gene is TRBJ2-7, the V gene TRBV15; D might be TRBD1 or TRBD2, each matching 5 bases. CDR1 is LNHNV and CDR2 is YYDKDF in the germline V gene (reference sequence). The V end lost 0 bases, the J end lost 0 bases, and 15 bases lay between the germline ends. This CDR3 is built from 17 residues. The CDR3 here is CATSRDLRGHFSYEQYV. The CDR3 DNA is TGTGCCACCAGCAGAGATTTGAGGGGTCACTTCTCCTACGAGCAGTACGTC.

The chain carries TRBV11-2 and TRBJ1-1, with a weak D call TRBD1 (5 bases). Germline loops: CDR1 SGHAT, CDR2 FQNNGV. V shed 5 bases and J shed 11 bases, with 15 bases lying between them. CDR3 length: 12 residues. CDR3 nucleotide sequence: TGTGCCAGCAGCCAGGGTGGGGGAAGGGCTTTCTTT. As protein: CASSQGGGRAFF.

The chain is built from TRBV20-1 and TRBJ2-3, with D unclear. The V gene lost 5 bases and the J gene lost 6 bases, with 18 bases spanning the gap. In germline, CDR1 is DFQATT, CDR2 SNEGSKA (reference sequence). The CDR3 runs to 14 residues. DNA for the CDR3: TGCAGTGCTCCAAAGTCATTTTCCTCGGATACGCAGTATTTT. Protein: CSAPKSFSSDTQYF.

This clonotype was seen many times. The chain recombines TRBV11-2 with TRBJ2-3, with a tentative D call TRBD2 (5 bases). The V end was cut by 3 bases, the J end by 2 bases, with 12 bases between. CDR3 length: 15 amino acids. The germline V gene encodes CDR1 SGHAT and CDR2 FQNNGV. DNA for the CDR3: TGTGCCAGCAGCTTTGAGCGGATGGCCACAGATACGCAGTATTTT. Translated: CASSFERMATDTQYF.

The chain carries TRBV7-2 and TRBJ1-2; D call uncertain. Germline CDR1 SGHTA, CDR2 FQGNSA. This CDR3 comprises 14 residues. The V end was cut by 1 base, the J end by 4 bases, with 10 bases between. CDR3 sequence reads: CASSLERFGYGYTF. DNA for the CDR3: TGTGCCAGCAGCTTAGAAAGGTTTGGCTATGGCTACACCTTC.

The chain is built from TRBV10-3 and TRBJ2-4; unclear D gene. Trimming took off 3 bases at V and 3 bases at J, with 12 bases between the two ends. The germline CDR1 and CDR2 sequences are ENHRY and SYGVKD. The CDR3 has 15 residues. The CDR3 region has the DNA TGTGCCATCAGTGATTTGCTTCTAGGCAAAAACATTCAGTACTTC. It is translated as CAISDLLLGKNIQYF.

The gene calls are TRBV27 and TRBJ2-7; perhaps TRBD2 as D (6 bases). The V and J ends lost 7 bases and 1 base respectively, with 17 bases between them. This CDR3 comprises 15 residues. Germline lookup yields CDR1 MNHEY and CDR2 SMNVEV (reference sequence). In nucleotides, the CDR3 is TGTGCCAGCAAGACCATCGGGACTGATTCCTACGAGCAGTACGTC. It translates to CASKTIGTDSYEQYV.

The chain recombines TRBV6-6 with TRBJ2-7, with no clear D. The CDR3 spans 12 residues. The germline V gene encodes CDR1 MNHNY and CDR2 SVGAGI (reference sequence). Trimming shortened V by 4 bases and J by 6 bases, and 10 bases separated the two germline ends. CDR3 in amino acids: CASSFELLEQYF. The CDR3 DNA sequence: TGTGCCAGCAGTTTCGAGCTGCTCGAGCAGTACTTC.